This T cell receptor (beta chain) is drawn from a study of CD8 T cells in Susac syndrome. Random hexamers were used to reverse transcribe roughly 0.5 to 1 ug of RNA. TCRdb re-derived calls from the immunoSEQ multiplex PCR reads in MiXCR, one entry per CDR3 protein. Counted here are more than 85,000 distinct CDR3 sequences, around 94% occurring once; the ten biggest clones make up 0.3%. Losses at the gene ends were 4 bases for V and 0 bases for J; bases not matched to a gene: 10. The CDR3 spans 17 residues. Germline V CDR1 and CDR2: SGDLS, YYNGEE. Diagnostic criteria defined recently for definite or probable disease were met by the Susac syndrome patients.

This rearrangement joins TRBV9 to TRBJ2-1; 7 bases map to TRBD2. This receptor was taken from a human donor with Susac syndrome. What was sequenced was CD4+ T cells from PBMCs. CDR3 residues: CASSTHSGLSSYNEQFF. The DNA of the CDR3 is TGTGCCAGCAGCACACATAGCGGGTTGAGCTCCTACAATGAGCAGTTCTTC.